The 18 T cell receptor beta chains in this list originate from one sample, sequenced in a study of blood T cells in healthy people across ages. It was with a sample-barcoded 5' primer and a J-beta primer mix that a second PCR of roughly 6 to 12 cycles was run. In TCRdb, the 5' RACE reads were re-called with MiXCR into one record per CDR3 protein. Of roughly 800,000 distinct CDR3 sequences in the sample, 40% to 65% were seen once. Sequenced input: blood. The receptors here all came from a man older than 75 in good health.

This clonotype showed up just a few times. The DNA for the CDR3 is TGTGCCAGCAGCGTAGGTCCGGGACAGGGGGGCGAGCAGTACTTC. This translates into CASSVGPGQGGEQYF. The chain uses TRBV9 and TRBJ2-4; 11 bases align to TRBD1. TRBJ2-7 matches the DNA end more closely, so the J call is doubtful. CDR1 SGDLS and CDR2 YYNGEE come from the germline V gene. CDR3 length equals 15 residues.

The chain combines TRBV3-1 with TRBJ2-7; 8 nucleotides agree with TRBD2. CDR1 and CDR2 from the germline V gene are LGHDT and YNNKEL (reference sequence). J gave up 3 bases and V 1 base, and 5 bases lay outside the gene matches. The CDR3 runs 15 residues. CDR3 residues: CASSQGSGTSYEQYF. The CDR3 coding sequence is TGTGCCAGCAGCCAAGGGTCCGGGACTAGCTACGAGCAGTACTTC.

The rearrangement links TRBV9 to TRBJ2-1; D perhaps matches TRBD2 (6 bases). The germline gives CDR1 SGDLS, CDR2 YYNGEE. The V gene lost 4 bases and the J gene lost 3 bases, with 14 bases spanning the gap. The CDR3 covers 15 residues. CDR3 loop: CASSQSGTDYNEQFF. CDR3 DNA: TGTGCCAGCAGCCAATCCGGGACTGACTACAATGAGCAGTTCTTC.

J is TRBJ2-5 and V is TRBV10-3; TRBD1 agrees at 8 bases. The J call is doubtful: the DNA matches TRBJ2-7 better. CDR1 ENHRY and CDR2 SYGVKD come from the germline V gene. The CDR3 has 15 residues. Here the CDR3 DNA reads TGTGCCATCAGTGAATCCTCGGGACAGGCCTACGAGCAGTACTTC. Its protein product is CAISESSGQAYEQYF.

The J gene is TRBJ2-7, the V gene TRBV20-1; tentative D call: TRBD1 (6 bases). Between the trimmed V and J ends, which lost 0 bases and 2 bases, there was a span of 14 bases. CDR1 and CDR2 from the germline V gene are DFQATT and SNEGSKA (reference sequence). CDR3 length: 15 amino acids. For the CDR3, the DNA is TGCAGTGCTAGAGATCCTAAGACAGGACCCTACGAGCAGTACTTC. Protein: CSARDPKTGPYEQYF.

This clonotype has just a few counts. The chain uses TRBV12-3 or TRBV12-4 and TRBJ2-3; a possible D gene is TRBD1 (6 bases). The germline V and J ends were trimmed by 6 bases and 2 bases, with 12 bases remaining between them. The CDR3 runs to 14 residues. The CDR3 here is CASRPAGDTDTQYF. In nucleotides, the CDR3 is TGTGCCAGCAGACCTGCAGGGGACACAGATACGCAGTATTTT.

V and J are TRBV20-1 and TRBJ2-1; tentatively, D is TRBD2 (6 bases). V lost 0 bases and J 6 bases, leaving 12 bases between the germline ends. The CDR3 is 14 residues long. The germline V gene has CDR1 DFQATT and CDR2 SNEGSKA (reference sequence). DNA of the CDR3: TGCAGTGCTAGAGATCCCCGACTAGGCAATGAGCAGTTCTTC. Translating it yields CSARDPRLGNEQFF.

Details on this clonotype: One end of the junction varies from germline; a read error may be responsible. The genes are TRBV28 and TRBJ2-3; 8 nucleotides line up with TRBD1. The CDR3 totals 13 residues. Germline loops: CDR1 MDHEN, CDR2 SYDVKM. CDR3 residues: CASLQGVTETQYF. CDR3 sequence (DNA): TGTGCCAGCCTACAGGGGGTTACAGAGACGCAGTATTTT.

Only one count was recorded for this clonotype. This chain joins TRBV27 and TRBJ1-5; TRBD1 might be the D (5 bases). The germline V and J ends were trimmed by 8 bases and 5 bases, with 22 bases remaining between them. This CDR3 spans 16 amino acids. CDR1 and CDR2 from the germline V gene are MNHEY and SMNVEV (reference sequence). The CDR3 sequence: CASGPYGGMEDQPQHF. The CDR3 DNA reads TGTGCCAGCGGCCCCTATGGGGGGATGGAGGATCAGCCCCAGCATTTT.

The chain has TRBV7-6 and TRBJ2-1, with TRBD1 matching over 10 bases. Germline V lookup: CDR1 SGHVS, CDR2 FNYEAQ. Trimming at V came to 5 bases and at J to 4 bases, leaving 14 bases not matched to a gene. The CDR3 is made up of 18 amino acids. DNA of the CDR3: TGTGCCAGCAGCCCCTTAACCCCGGGACAGGGGTTGTACAATGAGCAGTTCTTC. It is translated as CASSPLTPGQGLYNEQFF. Together with reference TRBV7-6 and TRBJ2-1, the CDR3 gives the full variable domain: GAGVSQSPRYKVTKRGQDVALRCDPISGHVSLYWYRQALGQGPEFLTYFNYEAQQDKSGLPNDRFSAERPEGSISTLTIQRTEQRDSAMYRCASSPLTPGQGLYNEQFFGPGTRLTVL.

The genes are TRBV28 and TRBJ2-5; D is perhaps TRBD1 (5 bases). The better agreement between TRBJ2-7 and the DNA end casts doubt on the J call. The CDR3 is 15 amino acids. The germline V gene encodes CDR1 MDHEN and CDR2 SYDVKM. The CDR3 is CASRPSDQGRYEQYF. The CDR3 nucleotides read TGTGCCAGCAGGCCCTCGGATCAGGGAAGGTACGAGCAGTACTTC.

The chain joins TRBV15 to TRBJ2-7; D is undetermined. The germline V gene encodes CDR1 LNHNV and CDR2 YYDKDF (reference sequence). The CDR3 loop spans 13 amino acids. Trimming removed 5 bases at V and 0 bases at J, with 8 bases between. CDR3 sequence: CATSLGTSYEQYF. CDR3 DNA sequence: TGTGCCACCAGCTTAGGAACCTCCTACGAGCAGTACTTC.

The rearrangement joins TRBV13 to TRBJ1-4; possibly TRBD1 for D (5 bases). The CDR3 has 12 residues. In germline, CDR1 is PRHDT, CDR2 FYEKMQ (reference sequence). V lost 5 bases to trimming and J lost 11 bases, with 12 bases between them. In DNA, the CDR3 is TGTGCCAGCAGCGCCCGGGGACTTAAACTGTTTTTT. It is translated as CASSARGLKLFF.

V and J are TRBV15 and TRBJ1-2; 7 bases line up with TRBD1. This CDR3 is 14 amino acids long. The V gene's germline CDR1 is LNHNV and CDR2 YYDKDF (reference sequence). Germline trimming cut 3 bases from V and 7 bases from J; bases unmatched to any gene: 8. Here the CDR3 reads CATSSRTTGVGYTF. As DNA, the CDR3 is TGTGCCACCAGCAGTAGAACCACAGGGGTTGGCTACACCTTC.

The CDR3 DNA reads TGTGCCACCAGCAGAGTGCTTGGGGAGAGCACAGATACGCAGTATTTT. Amino acid sequence: CATSRVLGESTDTQYF. The chain combines TRBV15 with TRBJ2-3; possibly TRBD2 for D (5 bases). The CDR3 is 16 residues long. Between the trimmed V and J ends, which lost 1 base and 0 bases, there was a span of 11 bases. The germline CDR1 and CDR2 sequences are LNHNV and YYDKDF (reference sequence). The complete variable domain, with remaining parts taken from reference TRBV15 and TRBJ2-3, reads DAMVIQNPRYQVTQFGKPVTLSCSQTLNHNVMYWYQQKSSQAPKLLFHYYDKDFNNEADTPDNFQSRRPNTSFCFLDIRSPGLGDTAMYLCATSRVLGESTDTQYFGPGTRLTVL.

This sequence joins TRBV3-1 and TRBJ2-5, with 10 bases that match TRBD2. The CDR3 runs 15 residues. V shed 2 bases, J shed 11 bases, and the junction held 11 bases outside the gene matches. Germline CDR1 is LGHDT and CDR2 is YNNKEL (reference sequence). The CDR3 is CASSQPGLAFGEQYF. The CDR3 DNA sequence: TGTGCCAGCAGCCAACCGGGACTAGCGTTTGGTGAGCAGTACTTC.

The chain links TRBV7-2 to TRBJ2-7; 7 bases line up with TRBD1. The V gene end was trimmed by 5 bases and the J gene end by 7 bases; junction bases not matched to a gene: 26. The CDR3 is 19 amino acids. Germline V gene lookup returns CDR1 SGHTA and CDR2 FQGNSA. Written as DNA, the CDR3 is TGTGCCAGCAGCGACACAGGGGCCCCATGGACTCAGAGGGGATATGAGCAGTACTTC. It is translated as CASSDTGAPWTQRGYEQYF.

The gene calls are TRBV6-6 and TRBJ2-5; tentatively, D is TRBD2 (6 bases). The ends were cut back, 5 bases at V and 11 bases at J, with 27 bases in the middle. CDR1 MNHNY and CDR2 SVGAGI come from the germline V gene (reference sequence). The CDR3 is made up of 16 amino acids. As DNA, the CDR3 is TGTGCCAGCAGTGCCGGGGGACCAGGGTTCCGAGGAGAGCAGTACTTC. Protein: CASSAGGPGFRGEQYF.